The clone carrying this T cell receptor (beta chain) was recorded a few times. Its antigen is currently unknown. The CDR3 is made up of 11 amino acids. Germline V CDR1 and CDR2: DFQATT, SNEGSKA (reference sequence). Trimming removed 1 base at V and 5 bases at J, with 4 bases between. 5'RACE with 10-nucleotide random UMIs generated the cDNA. Each CDR3 protein is one row after TCRdb ran MiXCR on the 5' RACE reads. The repertoire holds 100,000 or so distinct CDR3 sequences, with 3.5% as singletons. This sample was included in a study of neurological immune-mediated disorders. Overall study findings and caveats: TCR clonal expansion peaked in HTLV-1-associated myelopathy patients and was lowest in multiple sclerosis patients.

The chain links TRBV20-1 to TRBJ2-3; D call uncertain. Sequenced material: PBMCs. The receptor was isolated from a woman younger than 35 with multiple sclerosis. CDR3 region: CSARVEDTQYF. The CDR3 region has the DNA TGCAGTGCTAGAGTGGAAGATACGCAGTATTTT.